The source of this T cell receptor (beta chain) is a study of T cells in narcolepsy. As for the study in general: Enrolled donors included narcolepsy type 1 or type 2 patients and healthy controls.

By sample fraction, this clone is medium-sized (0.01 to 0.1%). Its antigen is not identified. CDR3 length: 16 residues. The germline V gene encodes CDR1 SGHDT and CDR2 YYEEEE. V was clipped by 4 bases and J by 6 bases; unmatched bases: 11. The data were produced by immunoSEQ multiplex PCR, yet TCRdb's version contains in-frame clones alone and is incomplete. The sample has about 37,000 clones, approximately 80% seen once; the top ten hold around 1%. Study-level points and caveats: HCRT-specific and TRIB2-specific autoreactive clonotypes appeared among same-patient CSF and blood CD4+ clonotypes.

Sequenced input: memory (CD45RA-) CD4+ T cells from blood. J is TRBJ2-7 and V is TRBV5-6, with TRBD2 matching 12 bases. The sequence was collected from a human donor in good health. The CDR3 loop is CASSTAGLAGFGEQYF. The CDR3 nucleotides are TGTGCCAGCAGCACAGCTGGACTAGCGGGGTTCGGCGAGCAGTACTTC.